This TCR beta chain was sequenced in a study of CD8+ T cells in alopecia areata. Looking at the study overall: Among treated patients, oral tofacitinib was administered at 5 to 10 mg twice daily. General study findings and limits: Across lesional scalp, and particularly alopecia totalis/universalis, clonality surpassed that of normal scalp.

Alopecia areata patients had lesional scalp punch biopsies and peripheral blood taken from them. Researchers picked out CD4+ and CD8+ T cells from PBMCs by sorting. Extracted RNA was reverse transcribed, and the resulting cDNA served as sequencing template. Only in-frame clones appear in the TCRdb table, and some are missing; sequencing was by immunoSEQ multiplex PCR. Among 65,000 to 75,000 clones listed, approximately 43% were seen once. In regard to this clone: Its target is not known.

Trimming took 11 bases from V and 4 from J, leaving 12 bases between them. The germline V gene encodes CDR1 SGHTA and CDR2 FQGNSA. There are 12 residues in the CDR3. The chain couples TRBV7-2 to TRBJ2-1; the D is unclear. This sample comprised CD8+ T cells sorted from blood, obtained at week 0. This TCR was recovered from a human donor with alopecia areata. CDR3 protein: CACLDGYNEQFF. The CDR3 region has the DNA TGTGCCTGCCTGGACGGTTACAATGAGCAGTTCTTC.